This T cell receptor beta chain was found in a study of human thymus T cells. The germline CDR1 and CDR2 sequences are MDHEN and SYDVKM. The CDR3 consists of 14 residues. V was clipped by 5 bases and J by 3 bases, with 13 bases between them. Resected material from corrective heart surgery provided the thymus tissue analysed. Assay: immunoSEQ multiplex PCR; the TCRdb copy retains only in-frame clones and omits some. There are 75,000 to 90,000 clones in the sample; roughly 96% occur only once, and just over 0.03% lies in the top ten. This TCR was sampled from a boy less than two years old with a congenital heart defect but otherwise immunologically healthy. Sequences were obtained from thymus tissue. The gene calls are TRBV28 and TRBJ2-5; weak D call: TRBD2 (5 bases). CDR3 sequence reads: CASSPDSREETQYF. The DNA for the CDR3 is TGTGCCAGCAGTCCGGACTCTAGGGAAGAGACCCAGTACTTC.